One T cell receptor (beta chain) is described in this entry. This clonotype showed up many times. Its antigen remains unidentified. The record has no base qualities; no much larger clone is one base away. Data came from an Illumina MiSeq. TCRdb took the public reads, trimmed them with fastp at Q25, ran MiXCR for clone calling and kept in-frame beta chains. Rows matching on CDR3 protein sequence are summarized as one entry with the most common DNA and genes. For this sample the table gives thousands of distinct CDR3 sequences, of which roughly 20% were detected only once. The ten largest make up over 50% of the sample. This entry belongs to a study of liver allograft versus peripheral blood T cells (TCRdb year 2020). About the study as a whole: T cell receptor repertoires present within transplanted livers were compared with repertoires in the peripheral blood of liver transplant recipients.

Beyond this particular receptor, the publication reports: According to the report, the T cell receptor repertoires detected in peripheral blood were different from the repertoires found inside liver allografts.

V is pared back by 4 bases and J by 3 bases, with 4 bases lying between the germline termini. In the germline V gene, CDR1 corresponds to MNHNS and CDR2 to SASEGT. From cysteine to phenylalanine, the CDR3 is 11 amino acids long. The retained sequence is limited to the CDR3, 33 bases, with the frame set at the first base. The TCR sequence derives from a human patient who had a liver transplant. After transplantation, some T cells may belong to the graft donor instead of the recipient. The sequence is built from TRBV6-1 and TRBJ2-7, with the D segment identity uncertain. The CDR3 corresponds to CASSGIYEQYF. The sequenced DNA: TGTGCCAGCAGTGGAATCTACGAGCAGTACTTC.